The 8 T cell receptor beta chains listed next were all sequenced from one sample in a study of blood T cell repertoires in COVID-19. The assay was immunoSEQ multiplex PCR, and TCRdb's table has in-frame clones only and misses some. The table lists around 280,000 clones, 75% to 90% of them singletons. Sample: PBMCs or T cells enriched from blood (not recorded which). These receptors originate from a woman between 35 and 50 years old who had recovered from COVID-19.

The chain joins TRBV7-2 to TRBJ2-1; the match to TRBD1 covers 7 bases. The V gene end was trimmed by 6 bases and the J gene end by 2 bases; junction bases not matched to a gene: 4. The germline V gene has CDR1 SGHTA and CDR2 FQGNSA. This CDR3 spans 14 amino acids. The CDR3 loop reads CASSRQGTYNEQFF. The CDR3 nucleotides read TGTGCCAGCAGTCGACAGGGTACCTACAATGAGCAGTTCTTC.

The rearrangement joins TRBV25-1 to TRBJ1-2; D uncertain. Trimming shortened V by 3 bases and J by 7 bases, and 9 bases separated the two germline ends. CDR1 and CDR2 from the germline V gene are MGHDK and SYGVNS. The CDR3 runs to 12 residues. CDR3 region: CASSDGRSGYTF. The CDR3 DNA reads as TGTGCCAGCAGTGACGGCAGGTCTGGCTACACCTTC.

The chain joins TRBV5-1 to TRBJ2-1, with TRBD2 matching 8 bases. CDR1 is SGHRS, CDR2 YFSETQ, per germline. V lost 4 bases, J lost 2 bases, and 17 bases stayed unmatched. CDR3 length: 19 residues. CDR3 sequence: CASSDDFSDLAGPYNEQFF. For the CDR3, the DNA is TGCGCCAGCAGCGATGACTTCTCCGACCTAGCGGGCCCCTACAATGAGCAGTTCTTC.

This clone was detected only once. The J gene is TRBJ1-1, the V gene TRBV11-2, with D perhaps matching TRBD1 (6 bases). Germline loops: CDR1 SGHAT, CDR2 FQNNGV. Deletions cut 3 bases from V and 4 bases from J, with 15 bases between. The CDR3 runs 15 residues. CDR3 sequence (DNA): TGTGCCAGCAGCTTTGAGCAGGGGCTTGTCACTGAAGCTTTCTTT. Encoded protein: CASSFEQGLVTEAFF.

This chain links TRBV19 with TRBJ2-5; D perhaps matches TRBD1 (5 bases). The CDR3 contains 15 residues. Germline values: CDR1 LNHDA, CDR2 SQIVND (reference sequence). V lost 8 bases and J lost 5, with 21 bases in between. CDR3 bases: TGTGCCAGTGCTCTTCTTGGTGGGGCGCGGGAGACCCAGTACTTC. This sequence encodes CASALLGGARETQYF.

The table lists this clone with a count of one. V is TRBV10-3 and J is TRBJ2-7, with D tentatively TRBD2 (6 bases). Per the germline V gene, CDR1 is ENHRY and CDR2 is SYGVKD. There are 12 residues in the CDR3. Deletions cut 10 bases from V and 2 bases from J, with 12 bases between. The CDR3 DNA is TGTGCCACTTCGGGACTCACCTACGAGCAGTACTTC. This encodes CATSGLTYEQYF.

In DNA form, the CDR3 reads TGTGCCAGCAGCTCGTTCCAGGGAAGGGACGAGCAGTACTTC. This sequence encodes CASSSFQGRDEQYF. The chain links TRBV14 to TRBJ2-7; D may be TRBD1 (5 bases). V gave up 5 bases and J gave up 5 bases, with 16 bases separating them. The CDR3 runs 14 residues. Germline V CDR1 and CDR2: SGHDN, FVKESK.

This chain uses TRBV9 with TRBJ2-1; TRBD2 aligns across 10 bases. This CDR3 contains 15 residues. Germline assignment: CDR1 SGDLS and CDR2 YYNGEE. Trimming cost V 3 bases and J 8 bases; bases outside gene matches: 8. CDR3 sequence: CASSASGRAGDEQFF. CDR3 nucleotide sequence: TGTGCCAGCAGCGCCAGCGGGAGGGCTGGGGATGAGCAGTTCTTC.